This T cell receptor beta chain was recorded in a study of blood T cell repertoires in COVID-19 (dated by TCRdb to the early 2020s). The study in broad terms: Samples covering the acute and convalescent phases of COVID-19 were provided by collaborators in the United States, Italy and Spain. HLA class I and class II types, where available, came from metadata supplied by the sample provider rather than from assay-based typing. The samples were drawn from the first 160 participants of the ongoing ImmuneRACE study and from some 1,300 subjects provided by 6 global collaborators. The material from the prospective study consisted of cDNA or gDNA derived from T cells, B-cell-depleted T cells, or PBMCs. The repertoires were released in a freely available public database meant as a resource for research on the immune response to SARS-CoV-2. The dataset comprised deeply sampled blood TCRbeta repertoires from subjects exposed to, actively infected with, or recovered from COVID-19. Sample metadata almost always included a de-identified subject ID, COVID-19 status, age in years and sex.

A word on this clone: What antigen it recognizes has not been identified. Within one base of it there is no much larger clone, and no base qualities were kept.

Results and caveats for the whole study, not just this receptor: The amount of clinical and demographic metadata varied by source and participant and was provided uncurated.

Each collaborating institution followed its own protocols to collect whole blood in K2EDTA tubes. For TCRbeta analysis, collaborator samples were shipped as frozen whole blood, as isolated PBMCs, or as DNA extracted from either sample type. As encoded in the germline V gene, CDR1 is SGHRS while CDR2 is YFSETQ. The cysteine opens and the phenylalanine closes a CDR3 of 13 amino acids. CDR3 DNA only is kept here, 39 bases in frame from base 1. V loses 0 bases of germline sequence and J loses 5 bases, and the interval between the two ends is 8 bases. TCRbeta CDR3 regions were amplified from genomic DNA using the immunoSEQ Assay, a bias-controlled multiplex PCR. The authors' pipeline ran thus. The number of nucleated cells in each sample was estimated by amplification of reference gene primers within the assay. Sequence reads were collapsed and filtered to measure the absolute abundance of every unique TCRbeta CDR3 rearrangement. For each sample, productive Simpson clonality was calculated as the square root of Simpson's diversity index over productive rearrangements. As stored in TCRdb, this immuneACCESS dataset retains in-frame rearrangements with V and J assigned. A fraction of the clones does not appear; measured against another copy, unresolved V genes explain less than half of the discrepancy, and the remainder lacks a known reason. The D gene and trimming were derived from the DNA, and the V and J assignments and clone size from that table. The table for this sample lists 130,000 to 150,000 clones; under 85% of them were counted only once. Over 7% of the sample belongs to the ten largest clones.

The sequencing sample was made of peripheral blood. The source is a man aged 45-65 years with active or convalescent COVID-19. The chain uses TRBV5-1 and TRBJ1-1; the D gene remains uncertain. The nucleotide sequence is TGCGCCAGCAGCTTGGCCGTGGCTACTGAAGCTTTCTTT. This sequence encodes CASSLAVATEAFF.